The rows below give T cell receptor beta chains drawn from one sample of a study of T-cell memory formation after mild COVID-19. TCRdb passed the 5' RACE reads through MiXCR, listing each CDR3 protein once. The sample has around 49,000 distinct CDR3 sequences, 27% seen once. Sequencing was carried out using PBMCs or a T cell subset sorted from them (not recorded which). Receptors were obtained from a man younger than 30 who had mild COVID-19 (a few samples of this study predate the infection). Cell type and time point are not known. Both conserved end residues are part of each CDR3. D genes are given only for firm matches. Clone size is shown for a subset of rows, as once, few, many or a class of expanded clone.

>.|TRBJ2-3|16|TRBD2|TRBV4-3
TGCGCCAGCAGCCAAGATTTATTGGGGAGGGTACATACGCAGTATTTT
CASSQDLLGRVHTQYF
>.|TRBJ2-3|13|.|TRBV5-4
TGTGCCAGCAGCGCCTGGAGGGCAGATACGCAGTATTTT
CASSAWRADTQYF
>.|TRBJ1-2|15|TRBD1|TRBV20-1
TGCAGTGCTAGAGACTCCGGGACAGGCAATCTGGGCTACACCTTC
CSARDSGTGNLGYTF
>.|TRBJ2-5|13|.|TRBV12-3/TRBV12-4
TGTGCCAGCAGTCCCTTGGGATGGGAGACCCAGTACTTC
CASSPLGWETQYF
>.|TRBJ2-7|14|TRBD1|TRBV12-3/TRBV12-4
TGTGCCAGCAGTTTTCCGGACAGGGTGTACGAGCAGTACTTC
CASSFPDRVYEQYF
>.|TRBJ2-7|15|.|TRBV4-3
TGCGCCAGCAGCCCCCCCCGGTTACCCTACTACGAGCAGTACTTC
CASSPPRLPYYEQYF
>.|TRBJ2-3|18|TRBD1|TRBV12-5
TGTGCTAGTGGTTTATCCGGGACAGGGAAAGTTTTCACAGATACGCAGTATTTT
CASGLSGTGKVFTDTQYF
>.|TRBJ2-3|13|.|TRBV4-1
TGCGCCAGCAGCCAAGTTCGGGGAGATACGCAGTATTTT
CASSQVRGDTQYF
>many|TRBJ2-7|15|.|TRBV10-3
TGTGCCATCAGTGATTTAACAGGCTTACCCTACGAGCAGTACTTC
CAISDLTGLPYEQYF
>few|TRBJ1-1|12|.|TRBV29-1
TGCAGCGTTGCACACCTGAACACTGAAGCTTTCTTT
CSVAHLNTEAFF
>few|TRBJ2-7|11|.|TRBV30
TGTGCCTGGAGGGCAGAGCTCGAGCAGTACTTC
CAWRAELEQYF
>.|TRBJ2-1|13|.|TRBV29-1
TGCAGCGTTGAAGATCTGGAGGGCAATGAGCAGTTCTTC
CSVEDLEGNEQFF
>.|TRBJ1-1|13|.|TRBV4-2
TGTGCCAGCAGCCCCTCTCCAGCCGCTGAAGCTTTCTTT
CASSPSPAAEAFF
>few|TRBJ1-1|16|.|TRBV4-3
TGCGCCAGCAGCCAAGATCGGATAGATAGGACCACTGAAGCTTTCTTT
CASSQDRIDRTTEAFF
>.|TRBJ2-1|15|TRBD2|TRBV7-2
TGTGCCAGCAGCCCTAGCGGGGGGCTTTACAATGAGCAGTTCTTC
CASSPSGGLYNEQFF
>.|TRBJ1-1|16|.|TRBV4-3
TGCGCCAGCAGCCAAGATTCATCAGCCACAAACACTGAAGCTTTCTTT
CASSQDSSATNTEAFF
>.|TRBJ1-2|13|.|TRBV12-3/TRBV12-4
TGTGCCAGCAGTCCGGGACACGTCTATGGCTACACCTTC
CASSPGHVYGYTF
>once|TRBJ1-2|16|.|TRBV15
TGTGCCACCAGCAGAGGAGGGAGGGGACGGAGCTATGGCTACACCTTC
CATSRGGRGRSYGYTF
>.|TRBJ2-3|16|.|TRBV19
TGTGCCAGTACAGCGCAGGGGGGGCGTGGGACAGATACGCAGTATTTT
CASTAQGGRGTDTQYF
>.|TRBJ2-1|14|.|TRBV30
TGTGCCTGGAAAAGGGACGGCATATACAATGAGCAGTTCTTC
CAWKRDGIYNEQFF
>few|TRBJ1-1|16|.|TRBV7-9
TGTGCCAGCAGCTCGCCCCAGGGTATTTGGAACACTGAAGCTTTCTTT
CASSSPQGIWNTEAFF
>.|TRBJ1-1|13|.|TRBV6-2/TRBV6-3
TGTGCCAGCAGGCCAGGGCGGAGCACTGAAGCTTTCTTT
CASRPGRSTEAFF
>few|TRBJ2-7|15|.|TRBV25-1
TGTGCCAGCAGTGAATGGGGGACGAGGGTTCGCGAGCAGTACTTC
CASSEWGTRVREQYF
>few|TRBJ1-2|18|TRBD1|TRBV4-3
TGCGCCAGCAGCCAAGAAGAGGTCTGGAGACAGGGGGCCCATGGCTACACCTTC
CASSQEEVWRQGAHGYTF
>.|TRBJ2-3|14|TRBD1|TRBV7-8
TGTGCCAGCAGCTTATCAACAGGGGCAGATACGCAGTATTTT
CASSLSTGADTQYF
>few|TRBJ2-2|19|TRBD1|TRBV7-9
TGTGCCAGCAGCTTAGGCCTAATCCGGGACAGGGGTAACGCCGGGGAGCTGTTTTTT
CASSLGLIRDRGNAGELFF
>.|TRBJ2-3|14|.|TRBV4-3
TGCGCCAGCAGCCGGGAGGCGCAGAGGGATACGCAGTATTTT
CASSREAQRDTQYF
>few|TRBJ1-6|13|.|TRBV6-2/TRBV6-3
TGTGCCAGCAGTTTCCGGGGAAGGTCACCCCTCCACTTT
CASSFRGRSPLHF
>.|TRBJ1-4|15|TRBD1|TRBV25-1
TGTGCCAGCACGCAGTCCGGACAGGGGAATGAAAAACTGTTTTTT
CASTQSGQGNEKLFF
>medium-sized|TRBJ1-1|14|.|TRBV4-3
TGCGCCAGCAGCCAATGGGCGAAGGACACTGAAGCTTTCTTT
CASSQWAKDTEAFF
>.|TRBJ2-1|12|.|TRBV20-1
TGCAGTGCCAGGGGGGGGCCTTATGAGCAGTTCTTC
CSARGGPYEQFF
>few|TRBJ2-3|16|TRBD2|TRBV9
TGTGCCAGCAGCGCCAACCGGGACTATCCCACAGATACGCAGTATTTT
CASSANRDYPTDTQYF
>few|TRBJ2-7|12|.|TRBV29-1
TGCAGCGTTGTAGGGGTGGGAATCGAGCAGTACTTC
CSVVGVGIEQYF
>.|TRBJ1-4|16|TRBD1|TRBV3-1
TGTGCCAGCAGCCGAAAGAATCAGGACAGGCATGAAAAACTGTTTTTT
CASSRKNQDRHEKLFF
>.|TRBJ2-1|16|TRBD2|TRBV7-9
TGTGCCAGCAGCTCGTCACTAGCGGGGGTGTACAATGAGCAGTTCTTC
CASSSSLAGVYNEQFF
>.|TRBJ2-3|15|.|TRBV18
TGTGCCAGCTCCCGCCGGGACACCTTCGGAGATACGCAGTATTTT
CASSRRDTFGDTQYF